Listed below are T cell receptor beta chains from one sample, sequenced in a study of Tregs in tolerant kidney transplant recipients. Assay used: immunoSEQ multiplex PCR; TCRdb lists only in-frame clones, some missing. The table lists 200,000 to 300,000 clones, approximately 84% of them singletons. The sample comprised CD4+ T cells from blood. The receptors shown here come from a human donor in good health. CDR3s include the opening cysteine and the closing phenylalanine or tryptophan. D genes are given only for firm matches. Clone size is stated in some rows and not others, as once, few, many or a class when expanded.

TRBV12-5	NA	TRBJ1-2	NA	CASGLVVGADHLKINYGYTF	TGTGCTAGTGGTTTGGTGGTAGGGGCCGACCACCTCAAAATTAACTATGGCTACACCTTC
TRBV6-5	NA	TRBJ1-1	NA	CASSYSKDSEAFF	TGTGCCAGCAGTTACTCAAAGGACAGTGAAGCTTTCTTT
TRBV18	NA	TRBJ2-7	NA	CASSPRRGDEQYF	TGTGCCAGCTCACCCCGGCGAGGGGACGAGCAGTACTTC
TRBV21-1	NA	TRBJ2-7	NA	CASSRKAGQGYLEQYF	TGTGCCAGCAGCCGAAAGGCGGGACAGGGGTACTTGGAGCAGTACTTC
TRBV30	NA	TRBJ1-1	NA	CAWSGTGGKAFF	TGTGCCTGGAGTGGGACCGGTGGGAAAGCTTTCTTT
TRBV6-6	NA	TRBJ1-5	NA	CASSWQGRGNQPQHF	TGTGCCAGCAGTTGGCAGGGCAGGGGTAATCAGCCCCAGCATTTT
TRBV19	NA	TRBJ1-5	NA	CASIDGGNQPQHF	TGTGCCAGTATCGATGGGGGCAATCAGCCCCAGCATTTT
TRBV5-1	NA	TRBJ2-1	NA	CASSDARVGFSEQFF	TGCGCCAGCAGCGACGCTAGAGTAGGATTTAGTGAGCAGTTCTTC
TRBV18	NA	TRBJ2-5	TRBD2	CASSPTGGGGGETQYF	TGTGCCAGCTCACCAACGGGAGGGGGAGGCGGAGAGACCCAGTACTTC
TRBV9	NA	TRBJ2-1	NA	CASSPRTINEQFF	TGTGCCAGCAGCCCCAGGACTATCAATGAGCAGTTCTTC
TRBV2	NA	TRBJ2-7	TRBD2	CASSYPAGGWYEQYF	TGTGCCAGCAGCTATCCAGCGGGGGGCTGGTACGAGCAGTACTTC
TRBV7-9	NA	TRBJ2-5	NA	CASSLAGGLQETQYF	TGTGCCAGCAGCTTAGCGGGGGGACTCCAAGAGACCCAGTACTTC
TRBV7-6	NA	TRBJ2-3	NA	CASSRGGSTDTQYF	TGTGCCAGCAGCCGTGGCGGGTCCACAGATACGCAGTATTTT
TRBV6-5	NA	TRBJ1-1	NA	CASSRQGIGAFF	TGTGCCAGCAGTCGCCAGGGTATAGGAGCTTTCTTT
TRBV10-3	NA	TRBJ2-7	NA	CAIRGMGGNGQYF	TGTGCCATCAGGGGTATGGGGGGAAACGGGCAGTACTTC
TRBV30	NA	TRBJ1-6	NA	CAWSVRGAVNSPLHF	TGTGCCTGGAGTGTACGAGGGGCGGTTAATTCACCCCTCCACTTT
TRBV5-1	NA	TRBJ2-2	TRBD2	CASSVGPPRGDTGELFF	TGCGCCAGCAGCGTGGGACCGCCCCGGGGGGACACCGGGGAGCTGTTTTTT
TRBV30	NA	TRBJ1-3	TRBD1	CAWSRGLAGNTIYF	TGTGCCTGGTCTAGGGGGCTTGCTGGAAACACCATATATTTT
TRBV6-1	NA	TRBJ1-5	NA	CASISVNSNQPQHF	TGTGCCAGCATCTCCGTCAATAGCAATCAGCCCCAGCATTTT
TRBV4-1	NA	TRBJ2-4	NA	CASSQDGGSGRRAKNIQYF	TGCGCCAGCAGCCAAGATGGGGGGTCGGGGAGAAGAGCCAAAAACATTCAGTACTTC
TRBV9	NA	TRBJ2-1	TRBD2	CASSAQTSGVRNEQFF	TGTGCCAGCAGCGCCCAGACTAGCGGGGTCCGCAATGAGCAGTTCTTC
TRBV9	NA	TRBJ2-2	TRBD2	CASSQLAANTGELFF	TGTGCCAGCAGCCAACTAGCGGCGAACACCGGGGAGCTGTTTTTT
TRBV4-1	NA	TRBJ2-7	NA	CASRQGGGRDREQYF	TGCGCCAGCAGGCAAGGGGGTGGCAGGGATAGGGAGCAGTACTTC
TRBV6-5	NA	TRBJ1-1	TRBD1	CASLQGAPNTEAFF	TGTGCCAGCTTACAGGGGGCTCCTAACACTGAAGCTTTCTTT
TRBV27	few	TRBJ1-1	TRBD1	CASSFVHPFRGNAEAFF	TGTGCCAGCAGTTTTGTTCATCCATTCAGGGGGAACGCTGAAGCTTTCTTT
TRBV10-2	NA	TRBJ2-7	TRBD1	CASTGQGLNGQYF	TGCGCCAGTACGGGACAGGGGTTAAACGGGCAGTACTTC
TRBV11-1	NA	TRBJ2-3	NA	CASSFDQATDTQYF	TGTGCCAGCAGCTTCGATCAGGCCACAGATACGCAGTATTTT
TRBV9	NA	TRBJ2-3	NA	CASSGGEVLVGTDTQYF	TGTGCCAGCAGCGGAGGGGAGGTTCTAGTGGGCACAGATACGCAGTATTTT
TRBV29-1	NA	TRBJ2-3	TRBD2	CSFCPGGPDTQYF	TGCAGCTTCTGCCCGGGGGGACCAGATACGCAGTATTTT
TRBV7-9	NA	TRBJ1-4	TRBD1	CASSPGTGGNEKLFF	TGTGCCAGCAGCCCCGGGACAGGGGGTAATGAAAAACTGTTTTTT
TRBV29-1	NA	TRBJ2-1	TRBD1	CSVGTGAYNEQFF	TGCAGCGTCGGGACAGGAGCCTACAATGAGCAGTTCTTC
TRBV10-2	NA	TRBJ1-1	NA	CASTAMNTEAFF	TGCGCCAGTACAGCCATGAACACTGAAGCTTTCTTT
TRBV7-2	NA	TRBJ1-4	NA	CASSRPGQQSEKLFF	TGTGCCAGCAGCCGACCTGGACAGCAGTCTGAAAAACTGTTTTTT
TRBV6-5	NA	TRBJ2-1	NA	CASSRLSGRNNEQFF	TGTGCCAGCAGTCGACTGTCGGGGAGGAACAATGAGCAGTTCTTC
TRBV5-1	NA	TRBJ1-1	NA	CASSLQQGRGTEAFF	TGCGCCAGCAGCTTACAACAGGGCCGGGGCACTGAAGCTTTCTTT
TRBV5-1	NA	TRBJ1-2	NA	CASSPRRGDYGYTF	TGCGCCAGCAGCCCCCGGCGGGGGGACTATGGCTACACCTTC
TRBV5-4	few	TRBJ2-5	NA	CASSFKWNGGETQYF	TGTGCCAGCAGCTTTAAGTGGAACGGAGGGGAGACCCAGTACTTC
TRBV9	NA	TRBJ2-3	NA	CASSVAGGGTNTQYF	TGTGCCAGCAGCGTAGCTGGGGGGGGCACGAATACGCAGTATTTT
TRBV5-6	once	TRBJ1-1	NA	CASSLVGRTNTEAFF	TGTGCCAGCAGCTTGGTCGGCAGAACTAACACTGAAGCTTTCTTT
TRBV7-8	NA	TRBJ1-5	NA	CASSRDIGSNQPQHF	TGTGCTAGCAGCCGGGACATCGGGAGCAATCAGCCCCAGCATTTT